A single sample is the source of the 3 T cell receptor beta chains below, sequenced in a study of blood T cell repertoires in COVID-19. Some clones are missing from TCRdb's copy, which holds only in-frame ones; the method was immunoSEQ multiplex PCR. The sample contains a few hundred thousand clones, over 85% of which appear only once. The sample taken for sequencing was peripheral blood. These receptors all stem from a woman between 25 and 40 years old with COVID-19, enrolled during active disease.

This clone was seen a single time. The rearrangement uses TRBV6-1 and TRBJ2-7, with D perhaps matching TRBD2 (6 bases). Germline V lookup: CDR1 MNHNS, CDR2 SASEGT. CDR3 length: 15 amino acids. V was clipped by 2 bases and J by 6 bases, with 17 bases between them. The CDR3 spells CASSEFSGGLFEQYV. The CDR3 bases are TGTGCCAGCAGTGAATTCAGTGGGGGACTCTTCGAGCAGTACGTC.

The rearrangement uses TRBV24-1 and TRBJ1-3; weak D call: TRBD1 (5 bases). Germline CDR1 and CDR2: KGHDR and SFDVKD. Trimming stripped 4 bases from V and 7 bases from J, with 22 bases between. The CDR3 length is 17 residues. CDR3 nucleotides: TGTGCCACCAGTGACCTCGACAGAGGCCGACTCCGGAACACCATATATTTT. It encodes CATSDLDRGRLRNTIYF.

This clone has a single count. V and J are TRBV9 and TRBJ2-3; D might be TRBD2 (5 bases). This CDR3 is 16 amino acids long. Germline CDR1 SGDLS, CDR2 YYNGEE. Trimming pared 0 bases from V and 4 bases from J, leaving 15 bases between. The CDR3 is CASSVDPGISADTQYF. CDR3 DNA: TGTGCCAGCAGCGTAGATCCGGGAATCTCAGCAGATACGCAGTATTTT.